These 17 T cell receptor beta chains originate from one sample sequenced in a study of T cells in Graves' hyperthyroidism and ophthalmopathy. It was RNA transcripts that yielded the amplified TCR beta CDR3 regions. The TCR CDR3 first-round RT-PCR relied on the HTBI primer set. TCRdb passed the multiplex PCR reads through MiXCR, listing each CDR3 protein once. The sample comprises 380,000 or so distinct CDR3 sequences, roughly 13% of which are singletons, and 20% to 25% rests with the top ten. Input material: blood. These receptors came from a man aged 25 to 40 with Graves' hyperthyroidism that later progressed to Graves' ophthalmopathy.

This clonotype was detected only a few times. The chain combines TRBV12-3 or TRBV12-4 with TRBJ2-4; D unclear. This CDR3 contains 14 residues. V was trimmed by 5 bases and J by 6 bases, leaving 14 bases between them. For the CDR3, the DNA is TGTGCCAGCAGTAGCTCAGGATTGGGAAACATTCAGTACTTC. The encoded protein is CASSSSGLGNIQYF.

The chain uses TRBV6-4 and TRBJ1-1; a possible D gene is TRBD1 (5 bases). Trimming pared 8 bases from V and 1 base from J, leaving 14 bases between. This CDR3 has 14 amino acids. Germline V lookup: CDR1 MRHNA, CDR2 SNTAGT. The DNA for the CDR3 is TGTGCCAGCCTCAGAGGGGTGAGGAACACTGAAGCTTTCTTT. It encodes CASLRGVRNTEAFF.

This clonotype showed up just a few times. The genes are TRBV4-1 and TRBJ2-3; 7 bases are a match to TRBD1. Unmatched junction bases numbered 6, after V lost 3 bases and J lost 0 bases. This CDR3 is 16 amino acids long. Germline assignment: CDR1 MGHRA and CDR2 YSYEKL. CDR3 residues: CASSHGGQASTDTQYF. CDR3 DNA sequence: TGCGCCAGCAGCCATGGTGGACAGGCTAGCACAGATACGCAGTATTTT.

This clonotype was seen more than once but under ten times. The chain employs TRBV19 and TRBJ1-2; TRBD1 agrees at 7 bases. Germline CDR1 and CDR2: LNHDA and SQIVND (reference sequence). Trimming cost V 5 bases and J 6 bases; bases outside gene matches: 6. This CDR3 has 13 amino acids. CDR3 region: CASSPRGTDGYTF. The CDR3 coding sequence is TGTGCCAGTAGTCCTCGGGGGACAGATGGCTACACCTTC.

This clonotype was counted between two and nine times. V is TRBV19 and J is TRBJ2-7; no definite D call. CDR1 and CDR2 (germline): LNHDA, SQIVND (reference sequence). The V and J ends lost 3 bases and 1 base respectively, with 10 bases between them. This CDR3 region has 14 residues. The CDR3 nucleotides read TGTGCCAGTAGTATGTCGGGTGGGTCCTACGAGCAGTACTTC. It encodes CASSMSGGSYEQYF.

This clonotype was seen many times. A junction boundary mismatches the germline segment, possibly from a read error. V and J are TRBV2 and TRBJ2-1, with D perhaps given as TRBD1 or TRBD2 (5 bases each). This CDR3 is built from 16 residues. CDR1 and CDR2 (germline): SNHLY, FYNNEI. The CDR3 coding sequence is TGTGCCAGCAGAGAAGGTAGGGGACGATACTACAATGAGCAGTTCTTC. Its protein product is CASREGRGRYYNEQFF.

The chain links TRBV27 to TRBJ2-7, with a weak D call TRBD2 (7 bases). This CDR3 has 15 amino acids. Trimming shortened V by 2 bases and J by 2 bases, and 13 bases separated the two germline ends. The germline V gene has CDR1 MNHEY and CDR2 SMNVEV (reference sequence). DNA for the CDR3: TGTGCCAGCAGTTTAAGGGGGGGTCTACCCTACGAGCAGTACTTC. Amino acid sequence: CASSLRGGLPYEQYF.

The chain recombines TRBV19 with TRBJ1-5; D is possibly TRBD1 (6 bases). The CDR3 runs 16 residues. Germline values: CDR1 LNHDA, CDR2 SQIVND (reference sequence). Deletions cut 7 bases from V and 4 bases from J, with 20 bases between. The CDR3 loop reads CASTTLLQGWNQPQHF. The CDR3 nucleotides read TGTGCCAGTACCACCCTCCTCCAGGGGTGGAATCAGCCCCAGCATTTT. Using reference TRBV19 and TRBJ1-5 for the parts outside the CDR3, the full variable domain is DGGITQSPKYLFRKEGQNVTLSCEQNLNHDAMYWYRQDPGQGLRLIYYSQIVNDFQKGDIAEGYSVSREKKESFPLTVTSAQKNPTAFYLCASTTLLQGWNQPQHFGDGTRLSIL.

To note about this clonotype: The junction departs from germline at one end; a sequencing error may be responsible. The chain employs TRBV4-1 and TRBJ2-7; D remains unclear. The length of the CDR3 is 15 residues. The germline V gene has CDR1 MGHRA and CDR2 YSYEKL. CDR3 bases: TGCGCCAGCAGCCAAGATGCCGTGAGAACCTACGAGCAGTGCTTC. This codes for CASSQDAVRTYEQCF.

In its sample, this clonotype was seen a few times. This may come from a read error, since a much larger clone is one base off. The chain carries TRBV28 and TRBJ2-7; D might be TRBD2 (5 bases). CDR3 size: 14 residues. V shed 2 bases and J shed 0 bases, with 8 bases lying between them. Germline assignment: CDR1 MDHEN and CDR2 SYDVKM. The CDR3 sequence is CASSLGSLSYEQYF. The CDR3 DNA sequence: TGTGCCAGCAGTTTAGGGAGCCTCTCCTACGAGCAGTACTTC. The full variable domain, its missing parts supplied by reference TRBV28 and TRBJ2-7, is DVKVTQSSRYLVKRTGEKVFLECVQDMDHENMFWYRQDPGLGLRLIYFSYDVKMKEKGDIPEGYSVSREKKERFSLILESASTNQTSMYLCASSLGSLSYEQYFGPGTRLTVT.

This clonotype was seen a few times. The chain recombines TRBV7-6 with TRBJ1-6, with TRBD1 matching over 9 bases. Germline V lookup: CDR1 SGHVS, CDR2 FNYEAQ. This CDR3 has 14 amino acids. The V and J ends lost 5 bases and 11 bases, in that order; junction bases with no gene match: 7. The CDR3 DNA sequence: TGTGCCAGCAGCCCGGGCGGGACAGGGACACCCCTCCACTTT. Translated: CASSPGGTGTPLHF.

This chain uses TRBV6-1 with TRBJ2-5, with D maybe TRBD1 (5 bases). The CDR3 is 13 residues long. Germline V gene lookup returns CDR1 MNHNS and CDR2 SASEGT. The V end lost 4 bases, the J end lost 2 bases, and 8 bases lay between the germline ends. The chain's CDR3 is CASSGQIQETQYF. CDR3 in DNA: TGTGCCAGCAGTGGACAGATACAAGAGACCCAGTACTTC.

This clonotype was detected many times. The CDR3 nucleotides read TGTGCCAGCAGTTCGGCAGGGGCAGTACAAGAGACCCAGTACTTC. Its protein is CASSSAGAVQETQYF. The rearrangement joins TRBV6-1 to TRBJ2-5; D is possibly TRBD1 (6 bases). Per germline, CDR1 MNHNS and CDR2 SASEGT. This CDR3 region has 15 residues. V lost 5 bases to trimming and J lost 2 bases, with 15 bases between them.

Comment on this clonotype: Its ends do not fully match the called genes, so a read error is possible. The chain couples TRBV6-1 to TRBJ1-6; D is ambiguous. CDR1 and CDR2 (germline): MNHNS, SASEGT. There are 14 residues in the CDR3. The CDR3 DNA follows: TGTGCCAGCAGTGGGGCGTCCTTTAATTCACCCCTCCACTTT. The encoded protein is CASSGASFNSPLHF.

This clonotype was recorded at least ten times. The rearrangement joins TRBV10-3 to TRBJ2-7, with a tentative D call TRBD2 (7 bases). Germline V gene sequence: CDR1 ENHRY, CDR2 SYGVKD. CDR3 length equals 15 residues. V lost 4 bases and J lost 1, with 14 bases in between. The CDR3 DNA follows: TGTGCCATCAGTGCCGGAGGGGGGGGGTCCTACGAGCAGTACTTC. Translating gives CAISAGGGGSYEQYF.

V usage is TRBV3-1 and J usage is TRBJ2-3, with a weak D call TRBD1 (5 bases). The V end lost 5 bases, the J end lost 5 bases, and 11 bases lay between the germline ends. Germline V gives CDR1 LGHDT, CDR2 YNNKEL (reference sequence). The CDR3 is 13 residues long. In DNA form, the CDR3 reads TGTGCCAGCAGCGCCCAGGGTCGAGATACGCAGTATTTT. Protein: CASSAQGRDTQYF.

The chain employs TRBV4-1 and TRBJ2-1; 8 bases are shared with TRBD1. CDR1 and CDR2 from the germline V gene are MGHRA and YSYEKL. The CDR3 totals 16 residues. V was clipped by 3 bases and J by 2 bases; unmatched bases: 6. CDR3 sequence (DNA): TGCGCCAGCAGCCATTACAGGGGGAAGACCTACAATGAGCAGTTCTTC. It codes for CASSHYRGKTYNEQFF.